Listed below are T cell receptor beta chains from one sample, sequenced in a study of blood T cell repertoires in COVID-19. Method: immunoSEQ multiplex PCR; TCRdb's copy keeps in-frame clones and lacks some. The table records around 190,000 clones, roughly 84% of them present only once. Input material: peripheral blood. These receptors originate from a man in his forties or fifties with COVID-19, enrolled during active disease. Each CDR3 is given with its conserved first and last residue. A D gene is named only where the DNA matches it firmly. Rows may omit the clone size; those that give it use once, few, many or a size class.

clone_size j_call d_call v_call cdr3_aa cdr3_nt
NA TRBJ1-2 NA TRBV19 CASSPQWGVNGGYTF TGTGCCAGTAGTCCCCAATGGGGGGTTAACGGAGGCTACACCTTC
NA TRBJ1-3 TRBD1 TRBV7-9 CASSSGTGGNTIYF TGTGCCAGCAGCTCCGGGACAGGGGGAAACACCATATATTTT
NA TRBJ2-1 NA TRBV6-1 CASSEGHLAYNEQFF TGTGCCAGCAGTGAGGGCCATCTCGCCTACAATGAGCAGTTCTTC
NA TRBJ1-2 TRBD1 TRBV29-1 CSANKGTGGLYGYTF TGCAGCGCCAACAAGGGTACAGGGGGACTCTATGGCTACACCTTC
NA TRBJ1-6 TRBD1 TRBV5-6 CASSLDRDPYNSPLHF TGTGCCAGCAGCCTCGACAGGGACCCCTATAATTCACCCCTCCACTTT
NA TRBJ1-1 NA TRBV10-3 CAISEGGDTEAFF TGTGCCATCAGTGAGGGGGGGGACACTGAAGCTTTCTTT
once TRBJ2-5 NA TRBV9 CASNYQGLTQETQYF TGTGCCAGCAACTACCAGGGACTGACACAAGAGACCCAGTACTTC
few TRBJ1-6 TRBD1 TRBV2 CASSGTGRNSPLHF TGTGCCAGCAGTGGGACAGGGCGGAATTCACCCCTCCACTTT
many TRBJ2-5 TRBD1 TRBV5-4 CASSSTPSGAGGAWIETQYF TGTGCCAGCAGCTCCACCCCCAGTGGGGCAGGGGGCGCGTGGATAGAGACCCAGTACTTC
NA TRBJ1-2 TRBD1 TRBV9 CASSVEGSGQVYGYTF TGTGCCAGCAGCGTAGAGGGATCAGGACAGGTCTATGGCTACACCTTC
NA TRBJ2-3 TRBD2 TRBV5-1 CASSPTSGGSTDTQYF TGCGCCAGCAGCCCGACTAGCGGGGGGTCCACAGATACGCAGTATTTT
NA TRBJ2-1 NA TRBV28 CAARGPTHNEQFF TGTGCCGCTAGAGGCCCAACCCACAATGAGCAGTTCTTC
NA TRBJ2-2 NA TRBV19 CASNPRGTGELFF TGTGCCAGTAACCCCCGGGGTACCGGGGAGCTGTTTTTT
once TRBJ2-3 TRBD1 TRBV19 CASRRGTGVGTDTQYF TGTGCCAGTAGGAGGGGGACAGGGGTAGGCACAGATACGCAGTATTTT
NA TRBJ2-3 TRBD2 TRBV10-3 CAIRESGVSTDTQYF TGTGCCATCAGGGAGAGCGGGGTAAGCACAGATACGCAGTATTTT
few TRBJ2-7 TRBD1 TRBV6-5 CASSRDSNEQYF TGTGCCAGCAGTCGGGACAGTAACGAGCAGTACTTC
NA TRBJ2-7 TRBD1 TRBV7-3 CASSLIQGDEQYF TGTGCCAGCAGCTTAATACAGGGGGACGAGCAGTACTTC
NA TRBJ2-3 NA TRBV9 CASSVERTQYF TGTGCCAGCAGCGTAGAGCGTACGCAGTATTTT
NA TRBJ2-3 TRBD2 TRBV7-3 CASSLSPSGTSDTQYF TGTGCCAGCAGCTTAAGCCCTAGCGGGACGTCAGATACGCAGTATTTT